This T cell receptor beta chain was retrieved from a study of cytomegalovirus exposure and HLA in healthy donors. Findings and limits, study-wide: Presence/absence analyses supposed approximately even sequencing depth among donors.

The germline V and J ends were trimmed by 4 bases and 2 bases, with 12 bases remaining between them. The CDR3 length is 14 residues. In germline, CDR1 is SGHDT, CDR2 YYEEEE. The PCR employed 60 Vbeta primers together with 13 Jbeta primers. Clones were sequenced by immunoSEQ multiplex PCR, and TCRdb holds only the in-frame ones, with some missing. There are around 120,000 clones in the sample; roughly 69% occur only once, and just over 8% lies in the top ten. Regarding this clone: Its target is not known.

The sequenced sample was PBMCs. This receptor was identified in a woman in her thirties or forties in good health and CMV-seropositive. The chain combines TRBV5-6 with TRBJ2-5; perhaps TRBD2 as D (5 bases). The CDR3 region is CASSKPGVQETQYF. Here the CDR3 DNA reads TGTGCCAGCAGCAAACCCGGGGTTCAAGAGACCCAGTACTTC.